This T cell receptor beta chain is from a study of T cell responses to AZD1222 COVID-19 vaccine. Sequencing was performed with immunoSEQ multiplex PCR; in TCRdb, only in-frame clones are kept and a portion is missing. In the table there are some 200,000 clones, about 92% of which are singletons. Study-wide findings and caveats: Spike-specific TCR breadth rose after two AZD1222 doses, and depth rose as well. Donors skewed white British and female; clonal diversity was possibly underestimated.

Germline-derived CDR1 and CDR2 are SQVTM and ANQGSEA. V dropped 2 bases and J dropped 4 bases, with 14 bases sitting between them. CDR3 size: 14 residues. Worth noting for this clone: The target antigen is unknown.

The J gene is TRBJ1-1, the V gene TRBV29-1, with a tentative D call TRBD1 (6 bases). This clonotype was obtained from an adult who received the MenACWY meningococcal vaccine as a control. The specimen was peripheral blood, collected 28 days after the second dose of the MenACWY control vaccine. The DNA of the CDR3 is TGCAGCGTTGAAAAAGGGGGGGCCGGCACTGAAGCTTTCTTT. Translation: CSVEKGGAGTEAFF.